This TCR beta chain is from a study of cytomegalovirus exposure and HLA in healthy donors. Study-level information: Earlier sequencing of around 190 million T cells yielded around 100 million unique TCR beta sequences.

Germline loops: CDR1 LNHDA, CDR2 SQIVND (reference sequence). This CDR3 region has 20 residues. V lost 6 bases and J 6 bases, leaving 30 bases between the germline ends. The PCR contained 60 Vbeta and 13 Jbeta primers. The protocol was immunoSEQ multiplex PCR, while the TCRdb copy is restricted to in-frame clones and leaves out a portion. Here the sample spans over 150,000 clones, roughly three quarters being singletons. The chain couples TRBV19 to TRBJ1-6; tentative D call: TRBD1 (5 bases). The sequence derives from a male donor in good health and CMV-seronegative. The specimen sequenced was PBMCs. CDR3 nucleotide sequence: TGTGCCAGTAGCAGGCTATCCTATCGGGGGAGACGGATCAGTAATTCACCCCTCCACTTT. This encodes CASSRLSYRGRRISNSPLHF.